The next 24 T cell receptor beta chains were all read from a single sample in a study of T cells after yellow fever vaccination (dated 2019 in TCRdb). The treatment or condition label, read with the paper, signifies: live attenuated yellow fever vaccine strain. The receptor library was made with 5' RACE. Sequencing took place on an Illumina NovaSeq 6000. The raw public reads went through TCRdb reprocessing: fastp at Q25, MiXCR clone calling, in-frame beta chains kept. Rows are combined by CDR3 protein, so each entry shows the most common genes and DNA. The sample yields 250,000 to 400,000 distinct CDR3 sequences; roughly 4.3% were counted once. The ten largest clones represent 20% to 25% of the sample. Source: PBMCs, taken 5 days after the yellow fever booster vaccination. These receptors originate from a man in his late teens or twenties who received the YFV17D yellow fever vaccine.

This clonotype was detected many times. This chain uses TRBV6-2 or TRBV6-3 with TRBJ2-1; TRBD2 aligns across 12 bases. This CDR3 has 17 amino acids. The germline CDR1 and CDR2 sequences are MNHEY and SVGEGT. The J segment lost 4 bases and the V segment lost 4 bases, leaving 8 bases of the junction unmatched. The CDR3 region has the DNA TGTGCCAGCAGTTCGACGACTAGCGGGGGCCTATACAATGAGCAGTTCTTC. Protein sequence: CASSSTTSGGLYNEQFF.

This clonotype was detected ten times or more. The rearrangement links TRBV4-3 to TRBJ2-3; 10 bases map to TRBD2. V was clipped by 1 base and J by 1 base; unmatched bases: 2. The CDR3 runs to 16 residues. Germline V gene data show CDR1 as LGHNA and CDR2 as YSLEER. CDR3 loop: CASSQVGTSGTDTQYF. CDR3 bases: TGCGCCAGCAGCCAAGTGGGGACTAGCGGCACAGATACGCAGTATTTT.

This clonotype occurred a few times. V is TRBV12-3 or TRBV12-4 and J is TRBJ1-5; D possibly corresponds to TRBD1 (6 bases). The CDR3 has 16 residues. Trimming removed 5 bases from V and 0 bases from J, with 14 bases in between. The CDR3 spells CASSPAGARSNQPQHF. In DNA, the CDR3 is TGTGCCAGCAGTCCCGCGGGGGCGCGTAGCAATCAGCCCCAGCATTTT.

This clonotype was seen ten or more times. The chain uses TRBV20-1 and TRBJ2-3, with D perhaps TRBD2 (7 bases). Looked up from germline, CDR1 is DFQATT and CDR2 is SNEGSKA (reference sequence). V was shortened by 0 bases and J by 2 bases, with 24 bases between the two germline ends. There are 19 residues in the CDR3. The CDR3 here is CSAREADGGPTLITDTQYF. The CDR3 nucleotides read TGCAGTGCTAGAGAGGCGGACGGGGGGCCTACCCTTATCACAGATACGCAGTATTTT.

The genes are TRBV5-1 and TRBJ2-3; TRBD1 aligns across 9 bases. J was trimmed by 6 bases and V by 2 bases; bases with no gene match: 7. Germline CDR1 is SGHRS and CDR2 is YFSETQ. The CDR3 has 15 residues. The CDR3 here is CASSFRDRDADTQYF. The DNA of the CDR3 is TGCGCCAGCAGCTTCCGGGACAGGGATGCGGATACGCAGTATTTT.

This clonotype appeared many times. V usage is TRBV7-2 and J usage is TRBJ1-5; the D gene is possibly TRBD1 (6 bases). Per the germline V gene, CDR1 is SGHTA and CDR2 is FQGNSA. Between the trimmed V and J ends, which lost 1 base and 7 bases, there was a span of 17 bases. The CDR3 is made up of 16 amino acids. The CDR3 bases are TGTGCCAGCAGCTTAGGGGGGGGCAGGGTAGAGCAGCCCCAGCATTTT. Encoded protein: CASSLGGGRVEQPQHF. The variable domain in full, completed from reference TRBV7-2 and TRBJ1-5, reads GAGVSQSPSNKVTEKGKDVELRCDPISGHTALYWYRQSLGQGLEFLIYFQGNSAPDKSGLPSDRFSAERTGGSVSTLTIQRTQQEDSAVYLCASSLGGGRVEQPQHFGDGTRLSIL.

The CDR3 is CASSSPGTRTSYEQYF. For the CDR3, the DNA is TGTGCCAGCAGCTCTCCCGGGACCCGGACCTCCTACGAGCAGTACTTC. V gene TRBV28 combines with J gene TRBJ2-7; TRBD1 or TRBD2 may be the D gene (5 bases each). Germline lookup yields CDR1 MDHEN and CDR2 SYDVKM. The CDR3 runs 16 residues. Deletions cut 6 bases from V and 0 bases from J, with 18 bases between. Supplemented by reference TRBV28 and TRBJ2-7, the full variable domain reads DVKVTQSSRYLVKRTGEKVFLECVQDMDHENMFWYRQDPGLGLRLIYFSYDVKMKEKGDIPEGYSVSREKKERFSLILESASTNQTSMYLCASSSPGTRTSYEQYFGPGTRLTVT.

J is TRBJ2-1 and V is TRBV7-8; D possibly uses TRBD1 or TRBD2 (5 bases each). The CDR3 spans 11 residues. The ends were cut back, 5 bases at V and 10 bases at J, with 9 bases in the middle. The germline CDR1 and CDR2 sequences are SGHVS and FQNEAQ. CDR3 protein: CASSQGAEQFF. The DNA for the CDR3 is TGTGCCAGCAGCCAGGGAGCGGAGCAGTTCTTC.

This clonotype was detected a few times. The CDR3 DNA reads TGTGCCACCAGTGATTGGGGACTAGCGGGCTACAATGAGCAGTTCTTC. Translating it yields CATSDWGLAGYNEQFF. The chain joins TRBV24-1 to TRBJ2-1, with 12 bases aligning to TRBD2. This CDR3 region has 16 residues. Looked up from germline, CDR1 is KGHDR and CDR2 is SFDVKD. V shed 2 bases, J shed 3 bases, and the junction held 1 base outside the gene matches.

The J gene is TRBJ2-7, the V gene TRBV18; TRBD1 matches 7 bases. Germline V CDR1 and CDR2: KGHSH, LQKENI. The length of the CDR3 is 14 residues. V shed 3 bases, J shed 2 bases, and the junction held 4 bases outside the gene matches. CDR3 nucleotides: TGTGCCAGCTCACCTAACAGGGGCCCCTACGAGCAGTACTTC. It yields the protein CASSPNRGPYEQYF.

This clonotype occurred many times. This chain connects TRBV7-9 to TRBJ1-3; tentatively, D is TRBD1 (5 bases). The V gene lost 2 bases and the J gene lost 8 bases, with 16 bases spanning the gap. This CDR3 is built from 15 residues. Germline loops: CDR1 SEHNR, CDR2 FQNEAQ (reference sequence). The CDR3 loop reads CASSLQRFGGDTIYF. The CDR3 DNA follows: TGTGCCAGCAGCTTACAGCGGTTCGGAGGGGACACCATATATTTT.

In this sample, this clonotype turned up many times. V is TRBV5-1 and J is TRBJ2-6; D remains unclear. V was cut by 4 bases and J by 2 bases, with 7 bases left in between. Germline V gene lookup returns CDR1 SGHRS and CDR2 YFSETQ. The CDR3 has 14 residues. This CDR3 is CASSQGTGANVLTF. The CDR3 nucleotides are TGCGCCAGCAGCCAAGGGACTGGGGCCAACGTCCTGACTTTC.

There are many counts of this clonotype. This chain joins TRBV6-6 and TRBJ2-5; TRBD2 matches at 8 bases. The CDR3 length is 14 residues. V lost 4 bases to trimming and J lost 4 bases; unmatched junction nucleotides: 5. CDR1 and CDR2 (germline): MNHNY, SVGAGI (reference sequence). CDR3: CASSFSGGAETQYF. In DNA form, the CDR3 reads TGTGCCAGCAGTTTCTCCGGGGGGGCAGAGACCCAGTACTTC.

The CDR3 region has the DNA TGCGCCAGCAGCCCGCTTGCTGATGAGGGGACCCAGTACTTC. Protein sequence: CASSPLADEGTQYF. This chain links TRBV4-3 with TRBJ2-5, with D perhaps TRBD2 (5 bases). CDR1 and CDR2 (germline): LGHNA, YSLEER. The V and J ends lost 4 bases and 7 bases respectively, with 16 bases between them. CDR3 size: 14 residues.

A few counts support this clonotype. The V and J genes are TRBV20-1 and TRBJ2-3; the D is unclear. Germline-derived CDR1 and CDR2 are DFQATT and SNEGSKA (reference sequence). V shed 4 bases and J shed 0 bases, with 11 bases lying between them. The CDR3 spans 14 residues. CDR3 residues: CSAMVSGSTDTQYF. CDR3 nucleotides: TGCAGTGCTATGGTGTCAGGTAGCACAGATACGCAGTATTTT.

This clonotype has ten or more counts. The chain recombines TRBV12-3 or TRBV12-4 with TRBJ1-2; D remains unclear. The CDR3 has 13 amino acids. Trimming took off 1 base at V and 5 bases at J, with 8 bases between the two ends. The DNA for the CDR3 is TGTGCCAGCAGTTTAGAGGGTATTTATGGCTACACCTTC. Residues: CASSLEGIYGYTF.

The CDR3 sequence: CASSSAEQNTEAFF. CDR3 in DNA: TGCGCCAGCAGCTCCGCAGAACAGAACACTGAAGCTTTCTTT. The chain is built from TRBV5-1 and TRBJ1-1; unclear D gene. The CDR3 contains 14 residues. The germline V gene encodes CDR1 SGHRS and CDR2 YFSETQ. The V end was cut by 3 bases, the J end by 1 base, with 10 bases between. The variable domain in full, with the rest retrieved from reference TRBV5-1 and TRBJ1-1, is KAGVTQTPRYLIKTRGQQVTLSCSPISGHRSVSWYQQTPGQGLQFLFEYFSETQRNKGNFPGRFSGRQFSNSRSEMNVSTLELGDSALYLCASSSAEQNTEAFFGQGTRLTVV.

CDR3 protein: CSARRSLNQPQHF. The CDR3 coding sequence is TGCAGTGCTAGACGCAGCCTTAATCAGCCCCAGCATTTT. The chain employs TRBV20-1 and TRBJ1-5; D is undetermined. The V end was cut by 2 bases, the J end by 4 bases, with 9 bases between. This CDR3 region has 13 residues. Germline V gene data show CDR1 as DFQATT and CDR2 as SNEGSKA (reference sequence).

This clonotype occurred many times. CDR3 in DNA: TGCGCCAGCAGGGGCGGAAGGAGCAATCAGCCCCAGCATTTT. Encoded protein: CASRGGRSNQPQHF. V gene TRBV5-1 combines with J gene TRBJ1-5; D is ambiguous. The V end was cut by 5 bases, the J end by 1 base, with 10 bases between. The length of the CDR3 is 14 residues. Germline V gene sequence: CDR1 SGHRS, CDR2 YFSETQ.

This clonotype was detected a few times. The CDR3 bases are TGCGCCAGCAGCCCCGGCGGCGGCTCAGAGTACGAGCAGTACGTC. Its translation: CASSPGGGSEYEQYV. V and J are TRBV5-1 and TRBJ2-7, with D unclear. The length of the CDR3 is 15 residues. Trimming pared 4 bases from V and 4 bases from J, leaving 18 bases between. CDR1 and CDR2 (germline): SGHRS, YFSETQ.

The chain joins TRBV10-3 to TRBJ1-5; D uncertain. Germline values: CDR1 ENHRY, CDR2 SYGVKD. V was shortened by 0 bases and J by 4 bases, with 7 bases between the two germline ends. The CDR3 runs to 14 residues. The CDR3 loop reads CAISESAANQPQHF. For the CDR3, the DNA is TGTGCCATCAGTGAGTCGGCTGCTAATCAGCCCCAGCATTTT.

The chain links TRBV6-5 to TRBJ1-1; D may be TRBD1 (5 bases). V was pared by 6 bases and J by 1 base, with 9 bases between. The germline V gene encodes CDR1 MNHEY and CDR2 SVGAGI. The CDR3 runs to 13 residues. CDR3 sequence (DNA): TGTGCCAGCAGAAACGGACAGAACACTGAAGCTTTCTTT. Its protein product is CASRNGQNTEAFF.

The rearrangement uses TRBV6-5 and TRBJ1-3; a weak D match, TRBD1 (5 bases). The germline V and J ends were trimmed by 10 bases and 4 bases, with 11 bases remaining between them. Germline values: CDR1 MNHEY, CDR2 SVGAGI. CDR3 length: 12 amino acids. The CDR3 reads CAIGTLGNTIYF. For the CDR3, the DNA is TGTGCCATCGGGACGTTAGGAAACACCATATATTTT.

The rearrangement uses TRBV20-1 and TRBJ1-5; D is unresolved. Germline CDR1 reads DFQATT; CDR2 reads SNEGSKA (reference sequence). The CDR3 has 14 amino acids. V lost 1 base and J 2 bases, leaving 9 bases between the germline ends. The CDR3 DNA is TGCAGTGCTAGAGTAGGCACGCGCAATCAGCCCCAGCATTTT. Translated, it gives CSARVGTRNQPQHF.